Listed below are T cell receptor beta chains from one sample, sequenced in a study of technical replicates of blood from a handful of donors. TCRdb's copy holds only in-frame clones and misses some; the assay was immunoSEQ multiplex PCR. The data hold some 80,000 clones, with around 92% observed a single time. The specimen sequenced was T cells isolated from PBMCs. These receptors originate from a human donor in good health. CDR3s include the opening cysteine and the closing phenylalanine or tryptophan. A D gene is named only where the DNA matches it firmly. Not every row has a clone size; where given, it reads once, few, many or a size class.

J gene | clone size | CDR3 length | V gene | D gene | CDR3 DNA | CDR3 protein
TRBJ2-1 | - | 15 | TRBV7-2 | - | TGTGCCAGTTCTAGGACTGTAAGCTCCTACAATGAGCAGTTCTTC | CASSRTVSSYNEQFF
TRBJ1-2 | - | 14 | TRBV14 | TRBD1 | TGTGCCAGCAGCCTGTCAAGGACAGGGTTTGGCTACACCTTC | CASSLSRTGFGYTF
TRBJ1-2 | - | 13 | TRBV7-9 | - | TGTGCCAGCAGCTTAGCGCGGGGGAATGGCTACACCTTC | CASSLARGNGYTF
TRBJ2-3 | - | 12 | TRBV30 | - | TGTGCCTGGAGTCTACTCACAGATACGCAGTATTTT | CAWSLLTDTQYF
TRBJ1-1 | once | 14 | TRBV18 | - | TGTGCCAGCTCACCACCGTCTTTGAACACTGAAGCTTTCTTT | CASSPPSLNTEAFF
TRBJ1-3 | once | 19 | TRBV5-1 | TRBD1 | TGCGCCAGCAGCTTGGCCGAGCTAGGGGGCCTCTTCTCTGGAAACACCATATATTTT | CASSLAELGGLFSGNTIYF
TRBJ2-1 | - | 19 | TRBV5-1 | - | TGCGCCACCCGGGGAGGGGGAAGTATGGAAGCGGGGAACTACAATGAGCAGTTCTTC | CATRGGGSMEAGNYNEQFF
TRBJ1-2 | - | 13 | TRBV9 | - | TGTGCCAGCAGCGTACAGGGGATAGGAGGCTACACCTTC | CASSVQGIGGYTF
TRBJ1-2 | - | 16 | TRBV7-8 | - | TGTGCCAGCAGCGAGTACTTCGGGGGGGGGAACTATGGCTACACCTTC | CASSEYFGGGNYGYTF
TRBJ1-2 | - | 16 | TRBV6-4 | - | TGTGCCAGCAGTGATGACGAGACCGACTCGGTTAGTGGCTACACCTTC | CASSDDETDSVSGYTF
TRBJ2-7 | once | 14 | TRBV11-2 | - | TGTGCCAGCAGCAGGGGGGGTAGCTCCTACGAGCAGTACTTC | CASSRGGSSYEQYF
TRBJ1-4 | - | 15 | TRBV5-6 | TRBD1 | TGTGCCAGCAGGCCTACAGGGGCCGAGAATGAAAAACTGTTTTTT | CASRPTGAENEKLFF
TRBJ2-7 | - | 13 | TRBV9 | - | TGTGCCAGCAGCGTAGCGGAGGGTTACGAGCAGTACTTC | CASSVAEGYEQYF
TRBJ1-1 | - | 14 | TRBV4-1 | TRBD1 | TGCGCCAGCAGCCGGATCAGACAGGGCGCTGAAGCTTTCTTT | CASSRIRQGAEAFF
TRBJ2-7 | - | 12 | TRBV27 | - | TGTGCCAGCAGTCTAGGGGTAGGGGAGCAGTACTTC | CASSLGVGEQYF
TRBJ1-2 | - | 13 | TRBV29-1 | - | TGCAGCGTTGATCCGCAGGCAGACTATGGCTACACCTTC | CSVDPQADYGYTF
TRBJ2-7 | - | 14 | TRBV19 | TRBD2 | TGTGCCAGTAGTGGTAGCGGGACATCCTACGAGCAGTACTTC | CASSGSGTSYEQYF
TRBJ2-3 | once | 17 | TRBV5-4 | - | TGTGCCAGCAGCTTGGCCGCGGGCGTTCCTGCGGCAGATACGCAGTATTTT | CASSLAAGVPAADTQYF
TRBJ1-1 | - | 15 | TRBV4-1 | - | TGCGCCAGCAGCCAAGCCAGGACAGAAGAGATTGAAGCTTTCTTT | CASSQARTEEIEAFF
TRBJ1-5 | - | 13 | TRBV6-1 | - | TGTGCCAGCAGTGAAGTGCGGGTTCAGCCCCAGCATTTT | CASSEVRVQPQHF
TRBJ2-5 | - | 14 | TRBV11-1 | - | TGTGCCAGCAGCTCTACAGGGTACCAAGAGACCCAGTACTTC | CASSSTGYQETQYF
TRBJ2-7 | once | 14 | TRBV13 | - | TGTGCCAGCAGCTTAGTATCACTAACCTACGAGCAGTACTTC | CASSLVSLTYEQYF
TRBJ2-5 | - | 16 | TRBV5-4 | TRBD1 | TGTGCCAGCAGCTCTACCGGGACAGGGATCCAAGAGACCCAGTACTTC | CASSSTGTGIQETQYF
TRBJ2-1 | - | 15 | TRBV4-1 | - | TGCGCCAGCAGCCCGCTGGGACATACTTACAATGAGCAGTTCTTC | CASSPLGHTYNEQFF
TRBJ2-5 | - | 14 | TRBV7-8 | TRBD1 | TGTGCCAGCAGCGGCCGGGACAGCCAAGAGACCCAGTACTTC | CASSGRDSQETQYF
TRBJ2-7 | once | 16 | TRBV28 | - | TGTGCCAGCAGCCTAACAGGGGGGACTAGCCGAAACGAGCAGTACTTC | CASSLTGGTSRNEQYF
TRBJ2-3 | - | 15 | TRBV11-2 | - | TGTGCCAGCAGCCGAGGAGCTACTCGCACAGATACGCAGTATTTT | CASSRGATRTDTQYF
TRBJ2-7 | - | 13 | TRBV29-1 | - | TGCAGCGTTGGGGACACCTTCCTATCCGAGCAGTACTTC | CSVGDTFLSEQYF
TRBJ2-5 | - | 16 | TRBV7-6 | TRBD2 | TGTGCCAGCAGTACTACGGGACTAGTGGGTTTAGAGACCCAGTACTTC | CASSTTGLVGLETQYF
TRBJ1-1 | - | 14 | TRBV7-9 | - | TGTGCCAGCCCCACAGGCATCCCGAACACTGAAGCTTTCTTT | CASPTGIPNTEAFF
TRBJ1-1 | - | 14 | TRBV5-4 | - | TGTGCCAGCAGCTTGTCAACAGCCAACACTGAAGCTTTCTTT | CASSLSTANTEAFF
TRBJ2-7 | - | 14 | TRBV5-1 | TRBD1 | TGCGCCAGCAGCTGGGGACAGACCCAGGACGAGCAGTACTTC | CASSWGQTQDEQYF
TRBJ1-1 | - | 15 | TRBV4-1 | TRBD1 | TGCGCCAGCAGCCAAGCGGACAGGGTCATCACTGAAGCTTTCTTT | CASSQADRVITEAFF
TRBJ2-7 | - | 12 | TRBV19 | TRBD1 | TGTGCCAGTAAGGACAGGACCTACGAGCAGTACTTC | CASKDRTYEQYF
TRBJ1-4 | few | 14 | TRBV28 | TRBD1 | TGTGCCAGCAGTTTCAGACAGGGGAGCGAAAAACTGTTTTTT | CASSFRQGSEKLFF
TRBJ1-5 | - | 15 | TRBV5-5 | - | TGTGCCAGCAGCCCCCTGGGGGCGAGGAATCAGCCCCAGCATTTT | CASSPLGARNQPQHF
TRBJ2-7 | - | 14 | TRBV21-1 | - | TGTGCCAGCAGCAAGCCTCCGGGGGTATGCGAGCAGTACTTC | CASSKPPGVCEQYF
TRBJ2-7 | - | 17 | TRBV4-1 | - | TGCGCCAGCAGCCAAGAGGGGGGTCAGGGAAGCTCCTACGAGCAGTACTTC | CASSQEGGQGSSYEQYF
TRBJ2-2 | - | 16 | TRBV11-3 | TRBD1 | TGTGCCAGCAGCTTACCGGGACAGGGGTCGACCGGGGAGCTGTTTTTT | CASSLPGQGSTGELFF
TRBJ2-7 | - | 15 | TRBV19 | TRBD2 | TGTGCCAGTAGTATATGGACGGGGGGACCCTACGAGCAGTACTTC | CASSIWTGGPYEQYF
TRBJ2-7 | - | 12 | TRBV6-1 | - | TGTGCCAGCTCCGGCGGATTCTACGAGCAGTACTTC | CASSGGFYEQYF
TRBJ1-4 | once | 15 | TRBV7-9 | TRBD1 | TGTGCCAGCAGCTTAATCGGGACAGGGAGTGAAAAACTGTTTTTT | CASSLIGTGSEKLFF
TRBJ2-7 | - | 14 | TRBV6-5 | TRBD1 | TGTGCCAGCAGTTACCGGGACAGAGCCTACGAGCAGTACTTC | CASSYRDRAYEQYF
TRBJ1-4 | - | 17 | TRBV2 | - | TGTGCCAGCAGTGAATGGCCGAAAAGGACGGGAAATGAAAAACTGTTTTTT | CASSEWPKRTGNEKLFF
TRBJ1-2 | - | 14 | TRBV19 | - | TGTGCCAGTAGTTCAAGCTATCCTAACTATGGCTACACCTTC | CASSSSYPNYGYTF
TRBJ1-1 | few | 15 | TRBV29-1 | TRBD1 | TGCAGCGTTGAACGAAAAGGACAGGTAGGGGCTGAAGCTTTCTTT | CSVERKGQVGAEAFF
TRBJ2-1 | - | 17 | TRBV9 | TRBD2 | TGTGCCAGCAGCGCCCCCCGTGGGGGGAGGGCAAACAATGAGCAGTTCTTC | CASSAPRGGRANNEQFF
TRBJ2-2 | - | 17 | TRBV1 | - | TGCACCAGCAGCCAAGATGGCAGCGGGAGGATCGCCGGGGAGCTGTTTTTT | CTSSQDGSGRIAGELFF